Described below is a single T cell receptor beta chain sequence and its context. Germline CDR1 SQVTM, CDR2 ANQGSEA. The CDR3 totals 13 residues. The data belong to a study of CXCR3-negative and CXCR3-positive naive CD8 T cells. It was by 5' RACE with UMI labels that the TRB cDNA libraries were prepared. TCRdb re-called the 5' RACE reads, yielding one record per CDR3 amino acid sequence without DNA. In all, the sample yields 75,000 to 95,000 distinct CDR3 sequences. This rearrangement joins TRBV29-1 to TRBJ2-7; lacking DNA, the TRBD1 call made by TCRdb goes unchecked. Sequenced input: naive CXCR3- CD8+ T cells from blood. Subset: CD45RO-CCR7+CD27+CD95- naive CD8+ T cells lacking CXCR3 (TNR3-). The sequence derives from a human donor in good health. Some clones in this sample may be carry-over from other donors' samples. This CDR3 reads CSVVTGHSYEQYF.